These 28 T cell receptor beta chains originate from one sample sequenced in a study of T-cell reconstitution after alpha-beta-depleted transplantation in children. This sample's TCRbeta library carried unique molecular identifier barcodes. Each CDR3 protein gets one entry after TCRdb re-called the PCR reads with MiXCR. This sample has nearly 550,000 distinct CDR3 sequences; 18% occur once, and the top ten carry 3% to 4%. The material was PBMCs from the stem cell graft donor, obtained from the stem cell graft. The receptors originated from a human donor who donated a stem cell graft to a child with acute lymphoblastic leukemia.

This clonotype was observed a few times. The chain is built from TRBV20-1 and TRBJ2-5; no firm D call. Trimming pared 0 bases from V and 6 bases from J, leaving 17 bases between. The CDR3 is made up of 15 amino acids. Looked up from germline, CDR1 is DFQATT and CDR2 is SNEGSKA (reference sequence). The CDR3 sequence is CSARDITSGRKTQYF. The CDR3 DNA sequence: TGCAGTGCTAGAGATATAACCTCTGGTCGAAAGACCCAGTACTTC.

The chain is built from TRBV29-1 and TRBJ2-7; 7 positions agree with TRBD1. V lost 6 bases, J lost 1 base, and 6 bases stayed unmatched. Germline lookup yields CDR1 SQVTM and CDR2 ANQGSEA. The CDR3 covers 13 residues. In DNA form, the CDR3 reads TGCAGCGTACTTCCGGGACAGTCCTACGAGCAGTACTTC. This gives the protein CSVLPGQSYEQYF.

J is TRBJ2-2 and V is TRBV25-1; perhaps TRBD1 as D (5 bases). The germline V and J ends were trimmed by 3 bases and 9 bases, with 8 bases remaining between them. The CDR3 is made up of 12 amino acids. Germline V CDR1 and CDR2: MGHDK, SYGVNS. The CDR3: CASSEVDRELFF. CDR3 coding DNA: TGTGCCAGCAGTGAGGTGGACAGGGAGCTGTTTTTT.

This clonotype was counted many times. The V and J genes are TRBV7-3 and TRBJ2-1; TRBD2 might be the D (6 bases). Trimming took 1 base from V and 7 from J, leaving 14 bases between them. The germline V gene encodes CDR1 SGHTA and CDR2 FQGTGA. The CDR3 has 15 residues. Written as DNA, the CDR3 is TGTGCCAGCAGCTTAATGGTGGGAGGAGTAAATGAGCAGTTCTTC. Protein product: CASSLMVGGVNEQFF.

The V call is TRBV5-1, the J call TRBJ2-7, with 8 nucleotides matching TRBD1. The CDR3 is 14 amino acids. V trimming: 3 bases; J trimming: 4 bases; junction bases outside the gene matches: 6. Germline CDR1 reads SGHRS; CDR2 reads YFSETQ. In DNA form, the CDR3 reads TGCGCCAGCAGCTCCCAGGGGGCTCCTTACGAGCAGTACTTC. Translated, it gives CASSSQGAPYEQYF.

The rearrangement links TRBV4-2 to TRBJ2-1; no definite D call. Germline CDR1 LGHNA, CDR2 YNFKEQ. This CDR3 is 14 amino acids long. The V gene lost 4 bases and the J gene lost 9 bases, with 16 bases spanning the gap. CDR3 nucleotide sequence: TGTGCCAGCAGCCCTGGGCGGAGTGGCATTGAGCAGTTCTTC. This encodes CASSPGRSGIEQFF.

This chain uses TRBV5-1 with TRBJ2-7; D may correspond to TRBD1 or TRBD2 (5 bases each). Per germline, CDR1 SGHRS and CDR2 YFSETQ. The CDR3 is made up of 14 amino acids. V dropped 4 bases and J dropped 6 bases, with 17 bases sitting between them. CDR3 protein: CASSRDGGVVEQYF. The CDR3 DNA follows: TGCGCCAGCAGCAGGGACGGAGGCGTTGTCGAGCAGTACTTC.

The V call is TRBV27, the J call TRBJ2-5, with D perhaps given as TRBD1 or TRBD2 (5 bases each). The germline V and J ends were trimmed by 3 bases and 4 bases, with 12 bases remaining between them. Germline V gene lookup returns CDR1 MNHEY and CDR2 SMNVEV (reference sequence). This CDR3 has 14 amino acids. The CDR3 protein is CASSLVGGSETQYF. In DNA, the CDR3 is TGTGCCAGCAGTTTGGTTGGGGGTTCAGAGACCCAGTACTTC.

This clonotype was counted a single time. CDR3 DNA: TGCGCCAGCAGCCAGACTAGTGTGACTTACGAGCAGTACTTC. This sequence encodes CASSQTSVTYEQYF. The chain uses TRBV4-1 and TRBJ2-7; a weak D match, TRBD2 (6 bases). The germline CDR1 and CDR2 sequences are MGHRA and YSYEKL. CDR3 length equals 14 residues. Trimming removed 3 bases from V and 4 bases from J, with 13 bases in between.

This clonotype was recorded many times. The V call is TRBV5-1, the J call TRBJ1-1; no firm D call. V lost 0 bases and J lost 0, with 6 bases in between. The CDR3 contains 14 residues. In germline, CDR1 is SGHRS, CDR2 YFSETQ. In nucleotides, the CDR3 is TGCGCCAGCAGCTTGGGGCTTATGAACACTGAAGCTTTCTTT. Residues: CASSLGLMNTEAFF.

CDR3 region: CASSPQGPIYEQYF. Written as DNA, the CDR3 is TGTGCCAGCAGTCCCCAGGGGCCTATCTACGAGCAGTACTTC. This chain links TRBV12-3 or TRBV12-4 with TRBJ2-7, with D possibly matching TRBD1 (6 bases). This CDR3 spans 14 amino acids. V was cut by 5 bases and J by 3 bases, with 14 bases left in between.

The gene calls are TRBV7-8 and TRBJ2-1, with 7 bases fitting TRBD2. The junction had 14 bases not matched to a gene; V was cut back by 6 bases and J by 3 bases. The CDR3 spans 17 residues. Germline-derived CDR1 and CDR2 are SGHVS and FQNEAQ. CDR3 sequence reads: CASRLGSEREVYNEQFF. CDR3 bases: TGTGCCAGCAGACTAGGGTCCGAGCGGGAAGTCTACAATGAGCAGTTCTTC.

This clonotype has just a few counts. The chain carries TRBV5-1 and TRBJ2-1; 13 bases line up with TRBD2. Looked up from germline, CDR1 is SGHRS and CDR2 is YFSETQ. V shed 5 bases and J 9 bases; nucleotides not matched to a gene: 11. This CDR3 spans 16 amino acids. The CDR3 protein is CASSYNLGTSGAEQFF. CDR3 nucleotides: TGCGCCAGCAGTTATAACCTCGGGACTAGCGGGGCTGAGCAGTTCTTC.

This sequence joins TRBV10-3 and TRBJ2-7; TRBD2 matches 7 bases. The CDR3 totals 15 residues. Germline CDR1 reads ENHRY; CDR2 reads SYGVKD. The junction had 5 bases not matched to a gene; V was cut back by 0 bases and J by 3 bases. The CDR3, as DNA: TGTGCCATCAGTGAGTCCGCGGGAGCTCGCTACGAGCAGTACTTC. Translation: CAISESAGARYEQYF.

V usage is TRBV7-6 and J usage is TRBJ2-1; a possible D gene is TRBD2 (6 bases). Trimming left V 5 bases short and J 5 bases short, with 13 bases between. This CDR3 region has 14 residues. CDR1 is SGHVS and CDR2 is FNYEAQ in the germline V gene. Here the CDR3 reads CASSPSVPHNEQFF. CDR3 nucleotide sequence: TGTGCCAGCAGCCCTAGCGTTCCCCACAATGAGCAGTTCTTC.

The chain employs TRBV5-1 and TRBJ2-2; no clear D. The ends were cut back, 7 bases at V and 7 bases at J, with 8 bases in the middle. Germline CDR1 is SGHRS and CDR2 is YFSETQ. The CDR3 runs to 11 residues. The chain's CDR3 is CASSVGGELFF. The DNA of the CDR3 is TGCGCCAGCTCCGTCGGCGGGGAGCTGTTTTTT.

This chain links TRBV2 with TRBJ2-2, with D hard to call. V lost 6 bases and J 4 bases, leaving 9 bases between the germline ends. The germline gives CDR1 SNHLY, CDR2 FYNNEI. CDR3 length: 13 residues. DNA of the CDR3: TGTGCCAGCAGCCCCAAGGTCACCGGGGAGCTGTTTTTT. Translation gives CASSPKVTGELFF.

This clonotype has more than one count but fewer than ten. The chain carries TRBV6-1 and TRBJ1-2, with TRBD1 matching 7 bases. V lost 7 bases and J lost 4; bases outside the gene matches: 12. The germline CDR1 and CDR2 sequences are MNHNS and SASEGT. CDR3 length: 15 amino acids. Here the CDR3 reads CASIPVRGALYGYTF. In DNA form, the CDR3 reads TGTGCCAGCATTCCGGTCAGGGGGGCTCTCTATGGCTACACCTTC.

This chain links TRBV12-3 or TRBV12-4 with TRBJ1-1; possibly TRBD1 for D (6 bases). Trimming removed 6 bases at V and 1 base at J, with 12 bases between. The CDR3 runs to 14 residues. The CDR3 DNA is TGTGCCAGCAGGGGCAGGGGTGGGAACACTGAAGCTTTCTTT. This sequence encodes CASRGRGGNTEAFF.

The rearrangement uses TRBV12-3 or TRBV12-4 and TRBJ1-2, with a possible D match to TRBD1 (6 bases). V gave up 6 bases and J gave up 3 bases, with 20 bases separating them. The CDR3 extends over 16 amino acids. CDR3 nucleotides: TGTGCCAGCAGACCCCATTTGGGGGGCCGGGACTATGGCTACACCTTC. The encoded protein is CASRPHLGGRDYGYTF.

On this clonotype: The germline gene is not matched at one end of the junction; a read error may be the cause. This chain links TRBV12-3 or TRBV12-4 with TRBJ1-2; 7 nucleotides match TRBD1. This CDR3 is built from 14 residues. The chain's CDR3 is CASSTRTGPGGLYF. The CDR3 DNA reads TGTGCCAGCAGTACTCGGACAGGCCCCGGGGGCTTATACTTC.

The V and J genes are TRBV29-1 and TRBJ1-1, with a weak D call TRBD1 (5 bases). Per the germline V gene, CDR1 is SQVTM and CDR2 is ANQGSEA. The length of the CDR3 is 14 residues. Trimming pared 3 bases from V and 3 bases from J, leaving 14 bases between. CDR3 sequence reads: CSVEFPGWDTEAFF. The CDR3 DNA is TGCAGCGTTGAGTTTCCAGGGTGGGACACTGAAGCTTTCTTT. The complete variable domain, with remaining parts taken from reference TRBV29-1 and TRBJ1-1, reads SAVISQKPSRDICQRGTSLTIQCQVDSQVTMMFWYRQQPGQSLTLIATANQGSEATYESGFVIDKFPISRPNLTFSTLTVSNMSPEDSSIYLCSVEFPGWDTEAFFGQGTRLTVV.

The chain employs TRBV27 and TRBJ2-6; 9 bases align to TRBD1. Trimming removed 8 bases from V and 2 bases from J; junction bases left unmatched: 7. Germline values: CDR1 MNHEY, CDR2 SMNVEV (reference sequence). The CDR3 totals 16 residues. The DNA of the CDR3 is TGTGCCAGCGGGGACAGGGTAGTTCCTGGGGCCAACGTCCTGACTTTC. This gives the protein CASGDRVVPGANVLTF.

This clonotype was seen more than once but under ten times. The chain has TRBV29-1 and TRBJ2-4; the match to TRBD2 covers 16 bases. The CDR3 has 17 amino acids. V lost 5 bases to trimming and J lost 5 bases; unmatched junction nucleotides: 9. Germline V gives CDR1 SQVTM, CDR2 ANQGSEA. CDR3: CSVRTGLAGGAENIQYF. CDR3 nucleotides: TGCAGCGTTCGTACGGGACTAGCGGGAGGGGCGGAAAACATTCAGTACTTC.

The chain is built from TRBV20-1 and TRBJ1-1; 8 bases fit TRBD1. Germline V gene data show CDR1 as DFQATT and CDR2 as SNEGSKA (reference sequence). The ends lost 6 bases at V and 10 bases at J; junction bases unmatched: 16. The CDR3 loop spans 14 amino acids. The CDR3 reads CSAALTGGFLGAFF. The CDR3, as DNA: TGCAGTGCGGCCCTTACAGGGGGTTTTCTTGGAGCTTTCTTT.

This clonotype turned up a few times. V is TRBV6-5 and J is TRBJ2-7, with TRBD1 identical over 7 bases. Losses at the gene ends were 2 bases for V and 2 bases for J; bases not matched to a gene: 6. Germline-derived CDR1 and CDR2 are MNHEY and SVGAGI. This CDR3 has 15 residues. The CDR3 nucleotides are TGTGCCAGCAGTTACCAGGGGGTTACGGCCTACGAGCAGTACTTC. Its translation is CASSYQGVTAYEQYF.

V is TRBV6-5 and J is TRBJ1-3; 8 bases are shared with TRBD1. The CDR3 has 17 amino acids. Losses at the gene ends were 2 bases for V and 0 bases for J; bases not matched to a gene: 6. Looked up from germline, CDR1 is MNHEY and CDR2 is SVGAGI. CDR3 protein: CASSYGAGGFSGNTIYF. The DNA of the CDR3 is TGTGCCAGCAGTTACGGGGCAGGGGGCTTCTCTGGAAACACCATATATTTT.

V usage is TRBV7-2 and J usage is TRBJ1-5; 7 bases are a match to TRBD1. The CDR3 is 16 amino acids. J was trimmed by 1 base and V by 1 base; bases with no gene match: 4. Germline V gene lookup returns CDR1 SGHTA and CDR2 FQGNSA. CDR3 protein: CASSLGQGVSNQPQHF. Written as DNA, the CDR3 is TGTGCCAGCAGCTTAGGACAGGGTGTGAGCAATCAGCCCCAGCATTTT.